This TCR beta chain was sequenced during a study of T cells in Graves' hyperthyroidism and ophthalmopathy. Study results and caveats: Model-based prediction identified ophthalmopathy a median roughly 6.1 months prior to its onset. Blood held most thyroid clonotypes expanded above 0.001 frequency. By a 13 V-J model, ophthalmopathy was set apart from stable hyperthyroidism.

This clonotype was seen only a few times. Its antigen is currently unknown. PBMCs were collected from a 10 ml volume of fresh peripheral blood. CDR3 length equals 18 residues. The ends were cut back, 1 base at V and 2 bases at J, with 20 bases in the middle. CDR1 and CDR2 (germline): LGHNA, YNFKEQ. Amplified regions were TCR beta CDR3 sequences from RNA transcripts. Carried out on the TCR CDR3, a first-round RT-PCR used the HTBI primer set. One entry per CDR3 protein, called by TCRdb with MiXCR from the multiplex PCR reads. The sample has 620,000 or so distinct CDR3 sequences; roughly 15% are singletons.

The sequence was collected from a woman in her 50s with Graves' ophthalmopathy. This rearrangement joins TRBV4-2 to TRBJ1-1, with D possibly TRBD1 on 5 matching bases. Material for sequencing was blood. The CDR3 nucleotides are TGTGCCAGCAGCCAAGGGGGGTGGGGGATCCGAATAAACACTGAAGCTTTCTTT. Translated, it gives CASSQGGWGIRINTEAFF.